This passage covers 16 T cell receptor beta chains from one sample sequenced in a study of OX40 agonist ivuxolimab in advanced cancers. TCRdb keeps only in-frame clones here, not all; method: immunoSEQ multiplex PCR. The table includes over 80,000 clones, approximately 91% detected once. The sequences come from CD4+ or CD8+ T cells sorted from blood, collected in a trial of the OX40 agonist ivuxolimab. The origin of the receptors is an adult with an advanced solid tumor such as melanoma, head and neck, liver or kidney cancer.

The chain employs TRBV28 and TRBJ2-5, with a possible D match to TRBD2 (7 bases). The CDR3 extends over 14 amino acids. Between the trimmed V and J ends, which lost 4 bases and 4 bases, there was a span of 13 bases. Germline lookup yields CDR1 MDHEN and CDR2 SYDVKM. CDR3 in amino acids: CASSWREGGETQYF. The CDR3 nucleotides are TGTGCCAGCAGTTGGAGGGAGGGGGGAGAGACCCAGTACTTC.

This clone occurred once. This chain links TRBV28 with TRBJ2-5; 7 bases line up with TRBD1. Germline values: CDR1 MDHEN, CDR2 SYDVKM. The CDR3 loop spans 14 amino acids. V lost 5 bases to trimming and J lost 1 base; unmatched junction nucleotides: 4. Here the CDR3 reads CASSPGQLQETQYF. The CDR3 coding sequence is TGTGCCAGCAGTCCGGGACAGCTCCAAGAGACCCAGTACTTC.

The rearrangement uses TRBV7-7 and TRBJ2-1, with 9 bases that match TRBD2. V lost 2 bases to trimming and J lost 3 bases; unmatched junction nucleotides: 2. The CDR3 covers 15 residues. CDR1 and CDR2 (germline): SSHAT, FNYEAQ (reference sequence). The DNA for the CDR3 is TGTGCCAGCAGCTTACTAGCGGGGCGCTACAATGAGCAGTTCTTC. It encodes CASSLLAGRYNEQFF.

This sequence joins TRBV28 and TRBJ2-1; 10 nucleotides match TRBD2. The CDR3 runs 14 residues. Germline V gives CDR1 MDHEN, CDR2 SYDVKM. Trimming removed 6 bases from V and 10 bases from J; junction bases left unmatched: 9. The CDR3 spells CASSLAGALGEQFF. The CDR3 region has the DNA TGTGCCAGCAGCCTAGCGGGAGCTCTAGGGGAGCAGTTCTTC.

This clone occurred once. The rearrangement uses TRBV7-2 and TRBJ1-2; the D gene is possibly TRBD1 (5 bases). Germline V CDR1 and CDR2: SGHTA, FQGNSA. The length of the CDR3 is 14 residues. Trimming removed 5 bases from V and 8 bases from J, with 18 bases in between. DNA for the CDR3: TGTGCCAGCAGCCGCCGATATGACAGCTACGGCTACACCTTC. Translated, it gives CASSRRYDSYGYTF.

CDR3 amino acids: CASSPDSTDTQYF. CDR3 in DNA: TGTGCCAGTAGTCCGGATAGCACAGATACGCAGTATTTT. The J gene is TRBJ2-3, the V gene TRBV19, with D unclear. This CDR3 spans 13 amino acids. CDR1 and CDR2 (germline): LNHDA, SQIVND (reference sequence). Trimming cost V 5 bases and J 0 bases, with 6 bases left between them.

The chain links TRBV29-1 to TRBJ2-3, with unresolved D. The germline V gene has CDR1 SQVTM and CDR2 ANQGSEA. The CDR3 has 15 residues. Between the trimmed V and J ends, which lost 5 bases and 6 bases, there was a span of 21 bases. In nucleotides, the CDR3 is TGCAGCGTTCACATTAAACACCACCTACCGGATACGCAGTATTTT. Amino acid sequence: CSVHIKHHLPDTQYF.

This chain joins TRBV5-8 and TRBJ2-2; TRBD2 matches 12 bases. Germline loops: CDR1 SGHTS, CDR2 YDEGEE. The length of the CDR3 is 16 residues. V shed 0 bases and J 5 bases; nucleotides not matched to a gene: 2. CDR3 DNA: TGTGCCAGCAGCTTGGGAGGGACTAGCGGGACCGGGGAGCTGTTTTTT. It specifies CASSLGGTSGTGELFF.

The chain is built from TRBV7-7 and TRBJ2-3; D tentatively reads TRBD1 or TRBD2 (5 bases each). In germline, CDR1 is SSHAT, CDR2 FNYEAQ (reference sequence). The CDR3 consists of 13 residues. Trimming left V 5 bases short and J 2 bases short, with 8 bases between. Here the CDR3 DNA reads TGTGCCAGCAGCCCCGGGACCACAGATACGCAGTATTTT. This gives the protein CASSPGTTDTQYF.

In DNA form, the CDR3 reads TGTGCCAGCAGCTTAAGGGGGGTTACAGATACGCAGTATTTT. Translation gives CASSLRGVTDTQYF. The rearrangement links TRBV7-2 to TRBJ2-3; D is tentatively TRBD1 or TRBD2 (6 bases each). The V and J ends lost 2 bases and 3 bases respectively, with 9 bases between them. Per the germline V gene, CDR1 is SGHTA and CDR2 is FQGNSA. The CDR3 loop spans 14 amino acids.

This rearrangement joins TRBV6-5 to TRBJ2-2; D perhaps matches TRBD2 (6 bases). Germline V lookup: CDR1 MNHEY, CDR2 SVGAGI. V dropped 0 bases and J dropped 6 bases, with 8 bases sitting between them. The CDR3 is 14 amino acids. CDR3 in DNA: TGTGCCAGCAGTTACTCGGAGGGAGCCGGGGAGCTGTTTTTT. This gives the protein CASSYSEGAGELFF.

The chain links TRBV28 to TRBJ1-5; the match to TRBD1 covers 11 bases. CDR3 length: 18 amino acids. J was trimmed by 6 bases and V by 0 bases; bases with no gene match: 10. Germline CDR1 reads MDHEN; CDR2 reads SYDVKM. CDR3 in amino acids: CASSLWGSGTGGFQPQHF. DNA of the CDR3: TGTGCCAGCAGTTTATGGGGGAGCGGGACAGGGGGTTTTCAGCCCCAGCATTTT.

This clone was seen a single time. The chain combines TRBV7-2 with TRBJ2-5, with a tentative D call TRBD2 (5 bases). CDR3 length: 14 amino acids. V lost 6 bases and J lost 5, with 16 bases in between. Germline loops: CDR1 SGHTA, CDR2 FQGNSA. CDR3 sequence reads: CASSPNSWEETQYF. In DNA form, the CDR3 reads TGTGCCAGCAGTCCTAACTCATGGGAGGAGACCCAGTACTTC.

The chain joins TRBV6-6 to TRBJ2-5, with unresolved D. Germline assignment: CDR1 MNHNY and CDR2 SVGAGI (reference sequence). The germline V and J ends were trimmed by 5 bases and 7 bases, with 14 bases remaining between them. The CDR3 runs 13 residues. The DNA for the CDR3 is TGTGCCAGCAGTATGCCCCCGGCAGGGACCCAGTACTTC. Residues: CASSMPPAGTQYF.

This clone was seen only once. The chain recombines TRBV9 with TRBJ2-2, with TRBD1 as a possible D gene (6 bases). Germline V gene data show CDR1 as SGDLS and CDR2 as YYNGEE. Trimming took 4 bases from V and 5 from J, leaving 12 bases between them. CDR3 length: 14 residues. CDR3 in amino acids: CASSSRGETGELFF. In DNA form, the CDR3 reads TGTGCCAGCAGCAGCAGGGGTGAAACCGGGGAGCTGTTTTTT.

The V and J genes are TRBV7-2 and TRBJ1-2; TRBD1 aligns across 8 bases. The germline V gene has CDR1 SGHTA and CDR2 FQGNSA. Trimming took 2 bases from V and 8 from J; bases not matched to a gene: 10. There are 15 residues in the CDR3. CDR3 loop: CASSLMGTGTGGYTF. In DNA form, the CDR3 reads TGTGCCAGCAGCTTAATGGGGACAGGAACTGGAGGCTACACCTTC.